The 15 T cell receptor beta chains given below trace back to one sample, sequenced in a study of cytomegalovirus exposure and HLA in healthy donors. The PCR had 60 Vbeta and 13 Jbeta primers. Repertoires were generated with immunoSEQ multiplex PCR, while TCRdb's copy carries only in-frame clones and drops some. The table lists roughly 200,000 clones, around 78% of them singletons. The sequencing sample was made of PBMCs. The receptors come from a woman aged 25-40 years in good health and CMV-seropositive.

V gene TRBV5-1 combines with J gene TRBJ1-2; TRBD1 aligns across 7 bases. The germline V gene encodes CDR1 SGHRS and CDR2 YFSETQ. The CDR3 is 15 amino acids. After removal of 0 bases from V and 4 bases from J, the junction contained 6 bases not matched to a gene. DNA of the CDR3: TGCGCCAGCAGCTTGGCCTTCGACAGGGCCTATGGCTACACCTTC. Protein sequence: CASSLAFDRAYGYTF.

The rearrangement joins TRBV10-1 to TRBJ1-5, with D possibly matching TRBD1 (6 bases). The CDR3 runs to 15 residues. Per the germline V gene, CDR1 is WNHNN and CDR2 is SYGVQD (reference sequence). Between the trimmed V and J ends, which lost 3 bases and 3 bases, there was a span of 12 bases. CDR3 protein: CASSEDRDNNQPQHF. The DNA of the CDR3 is TGCGCCAGCAGTGAAGATAGGGACAACAATCAGCCCCAGCATTTT.

This clone was picked up a small number of times. The chain has TRBV28 and TRBJ1-2; perhaps TRBD1 as D (6 bases). Germline V lookup: CDR1 MDHEN, CDR2 SYDVKM. CDR3 size: 16 residues. Trimming removed 4 bases at V and 2 bases at J, with 17 bases between. CDR3 bases: TGTGCCAGCAGTTCCACCCCCCAGGGGCCGAACTATGGCTACACCTTC. Protein sequence: CASSSTPQGPNYGYTF.

The J gene is TRBJ2-7, the V gene TRBV7-9; no firm D call. The V gene lost 1 base and the J gene lost 5 bases, with 6 bases spanning the gap. This CDR3 contains 12 residues. Germline CDR1 SEHNR, CDR2 FQNEAQ (reference sequence). The CDR3 DNA sequence: TGTGCCAGCAGCTTAGACACCCACGAGCAGTACTTC. Its protein product is CASSLDTHEQYF.

The rearrangement joins TRBV4-3 to TRBJ2-7, with 7 bases that match TRBD1. With V trimmed by 6 bases and J by 6 bases, 8 bases remained unmatched. The germline V gene has CDR1 LGHNA and CDR2 YSLEER. This CDR3 is built from 13 residues. The CDR3 loop is CASSYRGKSEQYF. CDR3 in DNA: TGCGCCAGCAGTTACAGGGGTAAGAGCGAGCAGTACTTC.

The V and J genes are TRBV11-2 and TRBJ1-5; possibly TRBD1 for D (6 bases). V dropped 4 bases and J dropped 0 bases, with 16 bases sitting between them. Germline V lookup: CDR1 SGHAT, CDR2 FQNNGV. CDR3 length: 17 residues. As DNA, the CDR3 is TGTGCCAGCAGCTCAGGCGGTACAGGGTATAGCAATCAGCCCCAGCATTTT. This gives the protein CASSSGGTGYSNQPQHF.

The chain recombines TRBV4-3 with TRBJ2-2; 8 bases are shared with TRBD1. The CDR3 totals 16 residues. The trim removed 2 bases at V and 4 bases at J, leaving 6 bases unmatched. Germline assignment: CDR1 LGHNA and CDR2 YSLEER. CDR3 amino acids: CASSQINRGFTGELFF. DNA for the CDR3: TGCGCCAGCAGCCAAATCAACAGGGGGTTCACCGGGGAGCTGTTTTTT.

V is TRBV5-4 and J is TRBJ2-5, with TRBD2 matching over 8 bases. Per the germline V gene, CDR1 is SGHNT and CDR2 is YYREEE (reference sequence). J was trimmed by 2 bases and V by 0 bases; bases with no gene match: 9. This CDR3 has 17 residues. CDR3 in amino acids: CASSLVPSGGPQETQYF. The CDR3 nucleotides read TGTGCCAGCAGCTTGGTGCCCAGCGGGGGTCCTCAAGAGACCCAGTACTTC.

This clone was seen a few times. The gene calls are TRBV18 and TRBJ1-5, with a weak D call TRBD1 (5 bases). V was trimmed by 2 bases and J by 5 bases, leaving 13 bases between them. This CDR3 is built from 15 residues. Per the germline V gene, CDR1 is KGHSH and CDR2 is LQKENI. CDR3 in DNA: TGTGCCAGCTCACCAAGAGGTCGGGGGGATCAGCCCCAGCATTTT. Translation gives CASSPRGRGDQPQHF.

Concerning this clone itself: Other nucleotide sequences from this sample produce the same CDR3. The chain links TRBV6-1 to TRBJ2-5; tentatively, D is TRBD1 (5 bases). The CDR3 has 13 amino acids. V dropped 4 bases and J dropped 2 bases, with 8 bases sitting between them. Germline V lookup: CDR1 MNHNS, CDR2 SASEGT. CDR3 sequence reads: CASSGQLQETQYF. The CDR3 bases are TGTGCCAGCAGTGGACAGCTACAAGAGACCCAGTACTTC.

Only a few counts were recorded for this clone. This rearrangement joins TRBV28 to TRBJ1-1; D perhaps matches TRBD1 (6 bases). Trimming pared 6 bases from V and 1 base from J, leaving 15 bases between. From germline, CDR1 is MDHEN and CDR2 SYDVKM. The CDR3 consists of 15 residues. CDR3 protein: CASRTSGEGNTEAFF. The DNA for the CDR3 is TGTGCCAGCAGAACTTCAGGGGAAGGGAACACTGAAGCTTTCTTT.

The rearrangement links TRBV6-1 to TRBJ2-2, with 13 bases aligning to TRBD2. J was trimmed by 7 bases and V by 6 bases; bases with no gene match: 5. In germline, CDR1 is MNHNS, CDR2 SASEGT. The CDR3 is 15 amino acids. CDR3 coding DNA: TGTGCCAGCAGCCGGACTAGCGGGGGTATCGGGGAGCTGTTTTTT. Translated, it gives CASSRTSGGIGELFF.

The rearrangement links TRBV28 to TRBJ2-6, with D possibly being TRBD2 (5 bases). The CDR3 has 14 amino acids. CDR1 and CDR2 from the germline V gene are MDHEN and SYDVKM. Trimming cost V 7 bases and J 1 base, with 8 bases left between them. CDR3 DNA: TGTGCCAGCAAGAGGGTTTCTGGGGCCAACGTCCTGACTTTC. It yields the protein CASKRVSGANVLTF.

CDR3 DNA: TGTGCCAGCAGCCCAGAGAGGAGCGCGGGAAACACCATATATTTT. This gives the protein CASSPERSAGNTIYF. The J gene is TRBJ1-3, the V gene TRBV9; no definite D call. From germline, CDR1 is SGDLS and CDR2 YYNGEE. CDR3 length equals 15 residues. Trimming took off 4 bases at V and 4 bases at J, with 15 bases between the two ends.

The V call is TRBV13, the J call TRBJ1-1, with D possibly TRBD1 on 5 matching bases. CDR1 is PRHDT, CDR2 FYEKMQ, per germline (reference sequence). This CDR3 is 16 amino acids long. Trimming shortened V by 7 bases and J by 3 bases, and 21 bases separated the two germline ends. The CDR3 loop is CASTSGSFGGDTEAFF. Here the CDR3 DNA reads TGTGCCAGCACCTCGGGATCATTCGGGGGAGACACTGAAGCTTTCTTT.